This TCR beta chain was found in a study of cytomegalovirus exposure and HLA in healthy donors. Points from the study as a whole: Follow-up analysis found HLA locus-dependent TCR association rates, highest for DRB1 and lowest for HLA-C.

A remark on this clone: Its target is not known.

The ends lost 4 bases at V and 4 bases at J; junction bases unmatched: 4. The CDR3 covers 14 residues. Germline V CDR1 and CDR2: PRHDT, FYEKMQ (reference sequence). The PCR ran on 60 Vbeta and 13 Jbeta primers. Produced via immunoSEQ multiplex PCR; TCRdb's table is partial and in-frame only. Of fewer than 200,000 clones in the sample, 65% to 75% were seen once. The chain recombines TRBV13 with TRBJ2-5, with 9 bases that match TRBD1. This TCR was sampled from a girl between 5 and 17 years old in good health and CMV-seronegative. The sequencing sample was made of PBMCs. The CDR3 spells CASSSVDRGETQYF. CDR3 bases: TGTGCCAGCAGCTCTGTGGACAGGGGAGAGACCCAGTACTTC.